The 27 T cell receptor beta chains presented below share a single source sample, sequenced in a study of control samples from healthy donors and cancer patients. Using immunoSEQ multiplex PCR, the repertoire was profiled, and TCRdb retains in-frame clones only, with some absent. The sample has some 41,000 clones, about 90% seen once; the top ten hold 10%. Sequenced: PBMCs. All receptors come from a woman aged 60-70 years with lung cancer.

This clone has a single count. The rearrangement uses TRBV9 and TRBJ1-2; 7 positions agree with TRBD1. J was trimmed by 3 bases and V by 3 bases; bases with no gene match: 8. This CDR3 is built from 15 residues. Germline V CDR1 and CDR2: SGDLS, YYNGEE. The CDR3 is CASSEGPTGDYGYTF. The CDR3 DNA is TGTGCCAGCAGCGAGGGACCTACAGGGGACTATGGCTACACCTTC.

This sequence joins TRBV19 and TRBJ2-3, with no clear D. V was shortened by 6 bases and J by 3 bases, with 19 bases between the two germline ends. The CDR3 runs to 16 residues. Germline loops: CDR1 LNHDA, CDR2 SQIVND (reference sequence). Written as DNA, the CDR3 is TGTGCCAGTAGCCCTTTTCTCGGTGGAAGAACAGATACGCAGTATTTT. The encoded protein is CASSPFLGGRTDTQYF.

The chain joins TRBV5-1 to TRBJ2-1; D remains ambiguous. The CDR3 has 14 amino acids. Germline-derived CDR1 and CDR2 are SGHRS and YFSETQ. Trimming removed 2 bases from V and 9 bases from J, with 15 bases in between. CDR3 DNA: TGCGCCAGCAGCTTAAGGACCCCGACGACTGAGCAGTTCTTC. As protein: CASSLRTPTTEQFF.

The J gene is TRBJ2-1, the V gene TRBV19, with 11 bases aligning to TRBD2. CDR3 length equals 18 residues. V was pared by 1 base and J by 10 bases, with 15 bases of the junction left unmatched. Germline V gene sequence: CDR1 LNHDA, CDR2 SQIVND (reference sequence). This CDR3 is CASSIAGRRLAGGREQFF. The CDR3 nucleotides are TGTGCCAGTAGTATAGCGGGGCGGAGGCTAGCGGGAGGTAGGGAGCAGTTCTTC. Full variable domain (missing parts from reference TRBV19 and TRBJ2-1): DGGITQSPKYLFRKEGQNVTLSCEQNLNHDAMYWYRQDPGQGLRLIYYSQIVNDFQKGDIAEGYSVSREKKESFPLTVTSAQKNPTAFYLCASSIAGRRLAGGREQFFGPGTRLTVL.

V and J are TRBV5-1 and TRBJ2-7; 9 bases match TRBD2. There are 13 residues in the CDR3. CDR1 and CDR2 (germline): SGHRS, YFSETQ. The V segment lost 10 bases and the J segment 6 bases; nucleotides outside the gene matches: 11. CDR3 in DNA: TGCGCCCGCCGCCGCGGGGGGGGGCGCGAGCAGTACTTC. Its protein product is CARRRGGGREQYF. Full variable domain (remainder filled in from reference TRBV5-1 and TRBJ2-7): KAGVTQTPRYLIKTRGQQVTLSCSPISGHRSVSWYQQTPGQGLQFLFEYFSETQRNKGNFPGRFSGRQFSNSRSEMNVSTLELGDSALYLCARRRGGGREQYFGPGTRLTVT.

This sequence joins TRBV5-1 and TRBJ2-5, with TRBD2 matching over 9 bases. In germline, CDR1 is SGHRS, CDR2 YFSETQ. J gave up 1 base and V 0 bases, and 7 bases lay outside the gene matches. This CDR3 is built from 17 residues. The CDR3 spells CASSLASSGRFQETQYF. CDR3 sequence (DNA): TGCGCCAGCAGCTTGGCTTCGAGCGGGAGGTTCCAAGAGACCCAGTACTTC.

The chain is built from TRBV30 and TRBJ2-7, with 7 nucleotides matching TRBD1. There are 13 residues in the CDR3. CDR1 and CDR2 (germline): GTSNPN, SVGIG (reference sequence). J gave up 1 base and V 5 bases, and 5 bases lay outside the gene matches. The CDR3 nucleotides are TGTGCCTGGGCTACAGGGGATTCCTACGAGCAGTACTTC. Translating gives CAWATGDSYEQYF.

The chain uses TRBV4-3 and TRBJ1-2; 8 nucleotides align to TRBD1. Trimming cost V 5 bases and J 4 bases; bases outside gene matches: 6. Germline V gene data show CDR1 as LGHNA and CDR2 as YSLEER. The CDR3 contains 14 residues. In DNA, the CDR3 is TGCGCCAGCAGCTCCGGCAGGGGGCCCTATGGCTACACCTTC. This codes for CASSSGRGPYGYTF.

This clone was picked up a small number of times. The gene calls are TRBV19 and TRBJ2-6; 8 bases are a match to TRBD2. The CDR3 runs 16 residues. Germline V gives CDR1 LNHDA, CDR2 SQIVND (reference sequence). The junction had 10 bases not matched to a gene; V was cut back by 6 bases and J by 6 bases. The CDR3 loop reads CASSSGGAFMANVLTF. CDR3 nucleotide sequence: TGTGCCAGTAGCTCCGGGGGGGCGTTTATGGCCAACGTCCTGACTTTC.

The V gene is TRBV5-4, the J gene TRBJ2-5, with 9 bases fitting TRBD1. Looked up from germline, CDR1 is SGHNT and CDR2 is YYREEE (reference sequence). Trimming at V came to 0 bases and at J to 5 bases, leaving 5 bases not matched to a gene. This CDR3 is 15 amino acids long. CDR3 sequence: CASSLADTGGETQYF. The CDR3 DNA reads as TGTGCCAGCAGCTTGGCGGATACAGGGGGCGAGACCCAGTACTTC.

This rearrangement joins TRBV30 to TRBJ1-6; unclear D gene. V was shortened by 3 bases and J by 4 bases, with 7 bases between the two germline ends. The germline V gene has CDR1 GTSNPN and CDR2 SVGIG (reference sequence). The CDR3 contains 13 residues. This CDR3 reads CAWRGFYNSPLHF. CDR3 nucleotides: TGTGCCTGGAGGGGATTTTATAATTCACCCCTCCACTTT.

This clone was detected only a few times. The chain recombines TRBV3-1 (or the pseudogene TRBV3-2) with TRBJ2-7; D uncertain. The germline V gene encodes CDR1 LGHDT and CDR2 YNNKEL (reference sequence). The CDR3 extends over 17 amino acids. With 0 bases removed from V and 4 bases from J, the gap between germline ends came to 19 bases. This CDR3 reads CASSQDRASQWGYEQYF. The CDR3 nucleotides are TGTGCCAGCAGCCAAGATCGGGCTAGTCAATGGGGATACGAGCAGTACTTC.

The chain has TRBV5-4 and TRBJ2-7; weak D call: TRBD1 (6 bases). CDR1 SGHNT and CDR2 YYREEE come from the germline V gene (reference sequence). This CDR3 spans 15 amino acids. Trimming took 4 bases from V and 0 from J, leaving 14 bases between them. In DNA, the CDR3 is TGTGCCAGCAGCCGTGACAGGCAAGACTCCTACGAGCAGTACTTC. This gives the protein CASSRDRQDSYEQYF.

The chain has TRBV3-1 (or the pseudogene TRBV3-2) and TRBJ2-6; D gene ambiguous. Germline CDR1 is LGHDT and CDR2 is YNNKEL (reference sequence). The CDR3 length is 17 residues. Trimming shortened V by 0 bases and J by 0 bases, and 9 bases separated the two germline ends. The CDR3 loop reads CASSQDVRTSGANVLTF. The CDR3 coding sequence is TGTGCCAGCAGCCAAGATGTCCGGACCTCTGGGGCCAACGTCCTGACTTTC.

This chain joins TRBV9 and TRBJ1-3, with D hard to call. V lost 1 base, J lost 4 bases, and 6 bases lay in between. Germline V CDR1 and CDR2: SGDLS, YYNGEE. The CDR3 has 13 amino acids. The CDR3 nucleotides read TGTGCCAGCAGCGTACAGTTCGGAAACACCATATATTTT. This translates into CASSVQFGNTIYF. The full variable domain, with the rest looked up from reference TRBV9 and TRBJ1-3, is DSGVTQTPKHLITATGQRVTLRCSPRSGDLSVYWYQQSLDQGLQFLIQYYNGEERAKGNILERFSAQQFPDLHSELNLSSLELGDSALYFCASSVQFGNTIYFGEGSWLTVV.

The CDR3 spells CASSVVGEVSVEQYF. DNA of the CDR3: TGTGCCAGCAGCGTAGTCGGTGAGGTGAGCGTCGAGCAGTACTTC. The chain uses TRBV9 and TRBJ2-7; no reliable D call. The V end was cut by 0 bases, the J end by 6 bases, with 16 bases between. CDR1 and CDR2 from the germline V gene are SGDLS and YYNGEE. The CDR3 length is 15 residues.

The gene calls are TRBV24-1 and TRBJ2-3, with TRBD1 matching 7 bases. There are 13 residues in the CDR3. V lost 9 bases, J lost 3 bases, and 5 bases stayed unmatched. The germline CDR1 and CDR2 sequences are KGHDR and SFDVKD. For the CDR3, the DNA is TGTGCCACCGGCCGACAGGGAACAGATACGCAGTATTTT. Amino acids: CATGRQGTDTQYF.

The gene calls are TRBV11-2 and TRBJ1-1; the D gene is possibly TRBD1 (5 bases). The ends were cut back, 4 bases at V and 5 bases at J, with 14 bases in the middle. Germline CDR1 is SGHAT and CDR2 is FQNNGV. The CDR3 contains 14 residues. CDR3 DNA sequence: TGTGCCAGCAGCTCAAGGATGGGGGAAACTGAAGCTTTCTTT. Amino acid sequence: CASSSRMGETEAFF. Combining the CDR3 with reference TRBV11-2 and TRBJ1-1 gives the whole variable domain EAGVAQSPRYKIIEKRQSVAFWCNPISGHATLYWYQQILGQGPKLLIQFQNNGVVDDSQLPKDRFSAERLKGVDSTLKIQPAKLEDSAVYLCASSSRMGETEAFFGQGTRLTVV.

There are a few counts of this clone. This rearrangement joins TRBV6-5 to TRBJ1-4; D not certain. From germline, CDR1 is MNHEY and CDR2 SVGAGI. The CDR3 extends over 14 amino acids. V was clipped by 7 bases and J by 5 bases, with 14 bases between them. The CDR3 sequence: CASTQTGTNEKLFF. In nucleotides, the CDR3 is TGTGCCAGCACCCAGACGGGAACCAATGAAAAACTGTTTTTT.

This rearrangement joins TRBV7-2 to TRBJ2-7; no reliable D call. Germline V gives CDR1 SGHTA, CDR2 FQGNSA. The CDR3 sequence is 15 residues long. Trimming pared 5 bases from V and 3 bases from J, leaving 17 bases between. The CDR3 region has the DNA TGTGCCAGCAGCGTTGATGCAGGACGCGTCTACGAGCAGTACTTC. Amino acid sequence: CASSVDAGRVYEQYF.

There are a few counts of this clone. V and J are TRBV3-1 (or the pseudogene TRBV3-2) and TRBJ1-2; D might be TRBD1 (6 bases). The CDR3 contains 15 residues. CDR1 is LGHDT and CDR2 is YNNKEL in the germline V gene (reference sequence). With 4 bases removed from V and 2 bases from J, the gap between germline ends came to 14 bases. The CDR3 here is CASSPGRGGNYGYTF. CDR3 nucleotides: TGTGCCAGCAGCCCGGGGAGAGGGGGAAACTATGGCTACACCTTC.

The chain combines TRBV11-3 with TRBJ2-5; 8 positions match TRBD2. The germline CDR1 and CDR2 sequences are SGHNT and YENEEA. The CDR3 length is 14 residues. Trimming at V came to 4 bases and at J to 1 base, leaving 2 bases not matched to a gene. CDR3 DNA sequence: TGTGCCAGCAGCTCGGGGGGGGCCCAAGAGACCCAGTACTTC. Residues: CASSSGGAQETQYF.

This rearrangement joins TRBV4-2 to TRBJ2-1, with a weak D call TRBD1 (5 bases). V was pared by 7 bases and J by 5 bases, with 15 bases between. The CDR3 length is 14 residues. Germline V lookup: CDR1 LGHNA, CDR2 YNFKEQ. The CDR3 coding sequence is TGTGCCAGCACCGAAGACAGACTCAACAATGAGCAGTTCTTC. Amino acid sequence: CASTEDRLNNEQFF.

This clone appeared once. V and J are TRBV30 and TRBJ1-5, with 7 bases identical to TRBD1. CDR1 and CDR2 (germline): GTSNPN, SVGIG (reference sequence). Unmatched junction bases numbered 6, after V lost 1 base and J lost 0 bases. CDR3 length: 16 amino acids. The CDR3 DNA reads as TGTGCCTGGAGTGATGGGACAGTCTATAGCAATCAGCCCCAGCATTTT. Protein: CAWSDGTVYSNQPQHF. The full variable domain, in which reference TRBV30 and TRBJ1-5 provide the parts outside the CDR3, is SQTIHQWPATLVQPVGSPLSLECTVEGTSNPNLYWYRQAAGRGLQLLFYSVGIGQISSEVPQNLSASRPQDRQFILSSKKLLLSDSGFYLCAWSDGTVYSNQPQHFGDGTRLSIL.

The chain has TRBV6-5 and TRBJ1-2, with 7 bases fitting TRBD1. The CDR3 extends over 14 amino acids. Germline V gives CDR1 MNHEY, CDR2 SVGAGI. The J segment lost 6 bases and the V segment lost 6 bases, leaving 10 bases of the junction unmatched. CDR3 region: CASSWDSRGHGYTF. The CDR3, as DNA: TGTGCCAGCAGCTGGGACAGTCGGGGCCATGGCTACACCTTC.

The chain recombines TRBV3-1 (or the pseudogene TRBV3-2) with TRBJ2-3, with 11 bases aligning to TRBD2. J lost 2 bases, V lost 0 bases, and 4 bases had no gene match. The CDR3 runs to 17 residues. Germline CDR1 is LGHDT and CDR2 is YNNKEL (reference sequence). CDR3 protein: CASSQDTSGRFTDTQYF. The DNA for the CDR3 is TGTGCCAGCAGCCAAGATACTAGCGGGAGATTCACAGATACGCAGTATTTT.

The chain links TRBV9 to TRBJ1-2; tentatively, D is TRBD1 (5 bases). V lost 0 bases to trimming and J lost 0 bases, with 12 bases between them. The CDR3 is made up of 16 amino acids. CDR1 and CDR2 (germline): SGDLS, YYNGEE. CDR3 loop: CASSVALRTPNYGYTF. The CDR3 DNA reads as TGTGCCAGCAGCGTAGCCCTCAGGACACCTAACTATGGCTACACCTTC.